This T cell receptor beta chain originates from a study of cytomegalovirus exposure and HLA in healthy donors. The PCR made use of 60 Vbeta and 13 Jbeta primers. Profiled with immunoSEQ multiplex PCR; TCRdb holds only in-frame clones, not every one. This repertoire includes approximately 120,000 clones. Sequenced input: PBMCs. The clonotype was recovered from an older woman in good health and CMV-seronegative.

CDR3 protein: CASSLSWANTEAFF. The CDR3 DNA reads as TGTGCCAGCAGTTTATCCTGGGCTAACACTGAAGCTTTCTTT. V and J are TRBV27 and TRBJ1-1; D unclear. The V end lost 0 bases, the J end lost 2 bases, and 7 bases lay between the germline ends. Germline V gene data show CDR1 as MNHEY and CDR2 as SMNVEV (reference sequence). The CDR3 spans 14 residues.